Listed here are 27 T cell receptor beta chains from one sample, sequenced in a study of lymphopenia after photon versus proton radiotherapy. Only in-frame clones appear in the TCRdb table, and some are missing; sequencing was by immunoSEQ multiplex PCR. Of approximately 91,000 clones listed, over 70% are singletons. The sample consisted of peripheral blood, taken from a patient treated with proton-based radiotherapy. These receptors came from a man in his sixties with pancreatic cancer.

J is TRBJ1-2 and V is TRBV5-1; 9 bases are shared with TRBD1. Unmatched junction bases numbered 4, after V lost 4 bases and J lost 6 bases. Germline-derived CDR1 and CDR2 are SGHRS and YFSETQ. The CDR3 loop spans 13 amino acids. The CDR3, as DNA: TGCGCCAGCAGCCCACAGGGGGCTGATGGCTACACCTTC. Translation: CASSPQGADGYTF.

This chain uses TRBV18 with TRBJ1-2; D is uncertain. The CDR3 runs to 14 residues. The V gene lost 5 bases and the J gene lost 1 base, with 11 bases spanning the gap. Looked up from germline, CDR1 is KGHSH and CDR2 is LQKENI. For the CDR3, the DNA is TGTGCCAGCTCATCAGCCCAATTTAACTATGGCTACACCTTC. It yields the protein CASSSAQFNYGYTF.

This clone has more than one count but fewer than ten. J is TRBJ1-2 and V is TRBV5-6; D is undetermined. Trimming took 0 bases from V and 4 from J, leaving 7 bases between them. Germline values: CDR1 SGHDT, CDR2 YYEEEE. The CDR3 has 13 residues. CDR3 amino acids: CASSLGDSYGYTF. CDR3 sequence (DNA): TGTGCCAGCAGCTTGGGGGATTCCTATGGCTACACCTTC.

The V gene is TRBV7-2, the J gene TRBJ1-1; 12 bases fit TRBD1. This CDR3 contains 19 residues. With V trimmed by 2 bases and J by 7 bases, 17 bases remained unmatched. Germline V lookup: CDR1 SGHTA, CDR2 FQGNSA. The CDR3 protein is CASSLFTLRDRGRRGEAFF. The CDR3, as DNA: TGTGCCAGCAGCTTATTTACCTTACGGGACAGGGGGCGAAGAGGTGAAGCTTTCTTT.

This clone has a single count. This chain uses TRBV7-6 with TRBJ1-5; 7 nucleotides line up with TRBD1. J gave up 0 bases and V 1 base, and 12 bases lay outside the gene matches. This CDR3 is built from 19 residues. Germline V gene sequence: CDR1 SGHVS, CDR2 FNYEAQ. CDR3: CASSLVPGGLTNSNQPQHF. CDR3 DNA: TGTGCCAGCAGCTTAGTTCCAGGGGGGCTAACTAATAGCAATCAGCCCCAGCATTTT.

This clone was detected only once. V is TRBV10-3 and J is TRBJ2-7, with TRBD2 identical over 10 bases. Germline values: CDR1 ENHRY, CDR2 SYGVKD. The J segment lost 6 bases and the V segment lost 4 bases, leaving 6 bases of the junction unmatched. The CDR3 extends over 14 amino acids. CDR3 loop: CAISVFSGRGEQYF. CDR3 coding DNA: TGTGCCATCAGTGTTTTCAGCGGGAGGGGCGAGCAGTACTTC.

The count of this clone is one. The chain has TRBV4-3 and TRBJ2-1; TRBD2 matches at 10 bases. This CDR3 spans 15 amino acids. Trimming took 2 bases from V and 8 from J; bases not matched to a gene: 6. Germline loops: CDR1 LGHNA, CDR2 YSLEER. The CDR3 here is CASSQLAGEGDEQFF. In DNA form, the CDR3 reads TGCGCCAGCAGCCAACTAGCGGGAGAGGGCGATGAGCAGTTCTTC.

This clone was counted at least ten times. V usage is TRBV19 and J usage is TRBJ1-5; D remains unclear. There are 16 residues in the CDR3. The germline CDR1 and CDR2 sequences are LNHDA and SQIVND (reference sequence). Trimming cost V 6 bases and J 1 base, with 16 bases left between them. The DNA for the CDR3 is TGTGCCAGTAGAAATCCTTCCATGAGGAGCAATCAGCCCCAGCATTTT. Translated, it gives CASRNPSMRSNQPQHF.

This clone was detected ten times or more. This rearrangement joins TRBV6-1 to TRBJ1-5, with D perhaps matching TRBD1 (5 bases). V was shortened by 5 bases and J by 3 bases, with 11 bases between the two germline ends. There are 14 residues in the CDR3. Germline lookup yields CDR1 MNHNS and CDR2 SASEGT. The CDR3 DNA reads TGTGCCAGCAGTCCCAGGGAGATCAATCAGCCCCAGCATTTT. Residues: CASSPREINQPQHF.

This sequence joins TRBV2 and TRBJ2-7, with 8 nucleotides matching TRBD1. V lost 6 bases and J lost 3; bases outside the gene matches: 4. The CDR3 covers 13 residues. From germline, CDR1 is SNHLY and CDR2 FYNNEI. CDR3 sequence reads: CASSGGQDYEQYF. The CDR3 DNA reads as TGTGCCAGCAGCGGGGGACAGGACTACGAGCAGTACTTC. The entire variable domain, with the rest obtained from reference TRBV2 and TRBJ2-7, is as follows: EPEVTQTPSHQVTQMGQEVILRCVPISNHLYFYWYRQILGQKVEFLVSFYNNEISEKSEIFDDQFSVERPDGSNFTLKIRSTKLEDSAMYFCASSGGQDYEQYFGPGTRLTVT.

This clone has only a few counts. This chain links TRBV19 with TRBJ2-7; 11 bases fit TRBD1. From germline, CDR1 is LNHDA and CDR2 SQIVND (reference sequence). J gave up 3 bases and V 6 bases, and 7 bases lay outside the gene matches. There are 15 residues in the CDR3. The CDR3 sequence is CASRPTGQGGYEQYF. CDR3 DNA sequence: TGTGCCAGTAGACCGACGGGACAGGGGGGCTACGAGCAGTACTTC.

CDR3 region: CASSSLNPISGNTIYF. In DNA, the CDR3 is TGTGCCAGCAGCTCCCTGAACCCCATCTCTGGAAACACCATATATTTT. V gene TRBV5-5 combines with J gene TRBJ1-3, with D unclear. CDR1 and CDR2 (germline): SGHKS, YYEKEE (reference sequence). The V end lost 3 bases, the J end lost 0 bases, and 13 bases lay between the germline ends. The CDR3 is 16 residues long.

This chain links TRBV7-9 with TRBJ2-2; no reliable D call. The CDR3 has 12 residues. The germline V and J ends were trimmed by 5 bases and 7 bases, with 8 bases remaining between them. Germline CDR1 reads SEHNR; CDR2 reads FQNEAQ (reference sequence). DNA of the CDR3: TGTGCCAGCAGCCCGGTCGGCGGGGAGCTGTTTTTT. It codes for CASSPVGGELFF. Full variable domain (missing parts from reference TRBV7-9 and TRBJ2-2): DTGVSQNPRHKITKRGQNVTFRCDPISEHNRLYWYRQTLGQGPEFLTYFQNEAQLEKSRLLSDRFSAERPKGSFSTLEIQRTEQGDSAMYLCASSPVGGELFFGEGSRLTVL.

CDR3 bases: TGCGCCAGCAGCCCGGGACTGGCCCCGGAGGAGACCCAGTACTTC. Translated, it gives CASSPGLAPEETQYF. The chain joins TRBV5-1 to TRBJ2-5, with a tentative D call TRBD2 (6 bases). Germline V gene data show CDR1 as SGHRS and CDR2 as YFSETQ. This CDR3 comprises 15 residues. The V end was cut by 4 bases, the J end by 5 bases, with 18 bases between.

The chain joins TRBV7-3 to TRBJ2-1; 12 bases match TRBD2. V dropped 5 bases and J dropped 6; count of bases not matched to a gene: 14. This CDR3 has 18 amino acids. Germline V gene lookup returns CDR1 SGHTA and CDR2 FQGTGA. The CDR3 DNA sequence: TGTGCCAGCAGCAGGCTAGCGGGAGGGCGCTGGGGGGGCAATGAGCAGTTCTTC. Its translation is CASSRLAGGRWGGNEQFF.

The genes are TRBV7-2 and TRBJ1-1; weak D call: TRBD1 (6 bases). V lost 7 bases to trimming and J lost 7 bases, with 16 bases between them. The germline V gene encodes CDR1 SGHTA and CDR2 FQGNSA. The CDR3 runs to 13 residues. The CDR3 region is CASTRLQGGEAFF. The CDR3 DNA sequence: TGTGCCAGCACAAGACTACAGGGAGGTGAAGCTTTCTTT. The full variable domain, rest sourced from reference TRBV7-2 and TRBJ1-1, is GAGVSQSPSNKVTEKGKDVELRCDPISGHTALYWYRQSLGQGLEFLIYFQGNSAPDKSGLPSDRFSAERTGGSVSTLTIQRTQQEDSAVYLCASTRLQGGEAFFGQGTRLTVV.

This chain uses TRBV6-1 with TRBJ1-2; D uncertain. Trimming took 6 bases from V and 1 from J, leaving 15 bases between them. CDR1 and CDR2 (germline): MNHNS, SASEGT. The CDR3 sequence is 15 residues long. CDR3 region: CASRFDGPSNYGYTF. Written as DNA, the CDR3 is TGTGCCAGCAGATTTGACGGACCGAGTAACTATGGCTACACCTTC.

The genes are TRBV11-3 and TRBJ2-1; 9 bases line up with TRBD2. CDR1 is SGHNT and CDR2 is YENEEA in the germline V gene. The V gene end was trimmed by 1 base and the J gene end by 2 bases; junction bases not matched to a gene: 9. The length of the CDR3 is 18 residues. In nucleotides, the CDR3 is TGTGCCAGCAGCTTAGCGGTGGGAGCGGGAGGTGCCTACAATGAGCAGTTCTTC. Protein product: CASSLAVGAGGAYNEQFF.

The CDR3 DNA follows: TGTGCCAGCAGTTTAGCAGGGGTGAAAGCTTTCTTT. As protein: CASSLAGVKAFF. The rearrangement joins TRBV28 to TRBJ1-1, with D tentatively TRBD1 (6 bases). The CDR3 sequence is 12 residues long. The V end was cut by 2 bases, the J end by 9 bases, with 10 bases between. Germline CDR1 reads MDHEN; CDR2 reads SYDVKM.

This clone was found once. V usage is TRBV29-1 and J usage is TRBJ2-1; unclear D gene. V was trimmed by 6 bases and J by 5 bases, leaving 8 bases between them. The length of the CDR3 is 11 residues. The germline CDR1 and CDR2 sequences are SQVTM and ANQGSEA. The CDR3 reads CSVHRNNEQFF. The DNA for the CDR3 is TGCAGCGTACATAGAAACAATGAGCAGTTCTTC.

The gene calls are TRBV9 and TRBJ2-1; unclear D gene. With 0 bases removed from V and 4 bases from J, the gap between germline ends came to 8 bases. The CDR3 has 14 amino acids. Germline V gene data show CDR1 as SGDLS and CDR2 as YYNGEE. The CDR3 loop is CASSVGIEYNEQFF. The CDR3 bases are TGTGCCAGCAGCGTAGGGATAGAGTACAATGAGCAGTTCTTC.

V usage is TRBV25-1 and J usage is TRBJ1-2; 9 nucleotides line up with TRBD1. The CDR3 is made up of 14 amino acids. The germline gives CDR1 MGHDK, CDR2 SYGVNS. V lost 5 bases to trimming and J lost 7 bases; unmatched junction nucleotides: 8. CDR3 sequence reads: CASSPDRGLSGYTF. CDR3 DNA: TGTGCCAGCAGTCCGGACAGGGGCCTCTCTGGCTACACCTTC.

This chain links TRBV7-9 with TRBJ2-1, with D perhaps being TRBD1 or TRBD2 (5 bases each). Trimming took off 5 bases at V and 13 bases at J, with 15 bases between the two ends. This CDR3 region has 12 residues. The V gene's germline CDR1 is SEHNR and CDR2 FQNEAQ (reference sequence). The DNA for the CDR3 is TGTGCCAGCAGCGAAACACTAGGGGTACAGTTCTTC. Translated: CASSETLGVQFF.

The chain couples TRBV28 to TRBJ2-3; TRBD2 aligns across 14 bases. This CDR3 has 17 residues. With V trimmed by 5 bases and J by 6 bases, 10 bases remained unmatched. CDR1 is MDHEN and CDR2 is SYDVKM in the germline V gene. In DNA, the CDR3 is TGTGCCAGCAGTCCCGCCGGGACTAGCGGGGGACGGGATACGCAGTATTTT. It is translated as CASSPAGTSGGRDTQYF.

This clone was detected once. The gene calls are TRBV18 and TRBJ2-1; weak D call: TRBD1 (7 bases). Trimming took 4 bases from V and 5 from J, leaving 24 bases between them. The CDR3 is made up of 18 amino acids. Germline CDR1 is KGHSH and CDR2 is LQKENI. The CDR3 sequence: CASSRITGALALNNEQFF. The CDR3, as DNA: TGTGCCAGCTCACGGATCACAGGGGCACTAGCCTTAAACAATGAGCAGTTCTTC.

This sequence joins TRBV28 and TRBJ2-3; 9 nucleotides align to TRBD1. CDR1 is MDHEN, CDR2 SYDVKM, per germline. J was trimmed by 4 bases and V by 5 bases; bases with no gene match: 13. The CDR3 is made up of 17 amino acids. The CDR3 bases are TGTGCCAGCAGTCTCTCCGGGACAGGGAGGAGGGCAGATACGCAGTATTTT. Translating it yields CASSLSGTGRRADTQYF.

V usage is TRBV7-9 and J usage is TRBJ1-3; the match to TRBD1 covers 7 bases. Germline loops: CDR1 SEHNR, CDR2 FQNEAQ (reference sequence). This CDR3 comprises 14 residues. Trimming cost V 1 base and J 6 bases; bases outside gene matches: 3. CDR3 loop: CASSLEGQSNTIYF. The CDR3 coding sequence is TGTGCCAGCAGCTTAGAGGGACAGTCAAACACCATATATTTT. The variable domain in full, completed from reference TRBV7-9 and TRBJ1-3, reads DTGVSQNPRHKITKRGQNVTFRCDPISEHNRLYWYRQTLGQGPEFLTYFQNEAQLEKSRLLSDRFSAERPKGSFSTLEIQRTEQGDSAMYLCASSLEGQSNTIYFGEGSWLTVV.